A selection of T cell receptor beta chains follows, all from one sample in a study of T-cell reconstitution after alpha-beta-depleted transplantation in children. TCRdb passed the PCR reads through MiXCR, listing each CDR3 protein once. The sample consists of 150,000 to 250,000 distinct CDR3 sequences, roughly 6.3% of them appearing once. The sample consisted of PBMCs, taken before TCRalphabeta/CD19-depleted stem cell transplant. These receptors originate from a girl under three years old with combined immunodeficiency, due to receive a stem cell transplant. Both conserved end residues are part of each CDR3. The D gene is left open where the match is weak. The size of a clone is reported for some rows only, either as once, few or many, or as a class for expanded clones.

v_call	j_call	cdr3_length	clone_size	d_call	cdr3_nt	cdr3_aa
TRBV12-3/TRBV12-4	TRBJ2-7	15	many	TRBD2	TGTGCCAGCAGTTTTGAGGGGAGGGCATCCTACGAGCAGTACTTC	CASSFEGRASYEQYF
TRBV29-1	TRBJ1-1	13	many	NA	TGCAGCGTCAACAGGGCCATGAACACTGAAGCTTTCTTT	CSVNRAMNTEAFF
TRBV29-1	TRBJ2-2	14	many	NA	TGCAGCGTTACCGGGACTTCGAACACCGGGGAGCTGTTTTTT	CSVTGTSNTGELFF
TRBV7-8	TRBJ1-2	13	many	NA	TGTGCCAGCAGCTTACGGGCAGTGGCTGGCTACACCTTC	CASSLRAVAGYTF
TRBV12-3/TRBV12-4	TRBJ2-5	16	many	TRBD2	TGTGCCAGCAGCCTCCCGACTAGCGGGAGGCAAGAGACCCAGTACTTC	CASSLPTSGRQETQYF
TRBV3-1	TRBJ2-1	18	many	TRBD2	TGTGCCAGCAGCCCGACTAGCGGGGGGGGACATCTTTGGAATGAGCAGTTCTTC	CASSPTSGGGHLWNEQFF
TRBV13	TRBJ2-7	16	few	NA	TGTGCCAGCAGCATTGAACGGGGAGGGGGTTCCTACGAGCAGTACTTC	CASSIERGGGSYEQYF
TRBV4-3	TRBJ2-7	14	NA	NA	TGCGCCAGCAGCCAAGATAGGTGGGGTGACGAGCAGTACTTC	CASSQDRWGDEQYF
TRBV3-1	TRBJ2-1	17	many	TRBD1	TGTGCCAGCAGCCAAGAAGGTGGGGGCACAGGGGACAATGAGCAGTTCTTC	CASSQEGGGTGDNEQFF
TRBV28	TRBJ2-3	15	many	TRBD2	TGTGCCAGCAGGACTAGCGGGAGGGTTCCAGATACGCAGTATTTT	CASRTSGRVPDTQYF
TRBV12-3/TRBV12-4	TRBJ2-3	14	many	NA	TGTGCCAGCAGTTTGATCGGTAGCACAGATACGCAGTATTTT	CASSLIGSTDTQYF
TRBV20-1	TRBJ2-3	12	many	NA	TGCAGTGCTAGAGGTAGCACAGATACGCAGTATTTT	CSARGSTDTQYF
TRBV4-1	TRBJ1-6	13	many	NA	TGCGCCAGCAGCCAAGAAGGTAGTTCACCCCTCCACTTT	CASSQEGSSPLHF
TRBV4-3	TRBJ2-1	16	many	TRBD2	TGCGCCAGCAGCCAAGATCGGCTAGCGGGAAACAATGAGCAGTTCTTC	CASSQDRLAGNNEQFF
TRBV12-3/TRBV12-4	TRBJ2-2	17	many	TRBD2	TGTGCCAGCAGTTCGTGGCTAGCGGGAGGAGTCACCGGGGAGCTGTTTTTT	CASSSWLAGGVTGELFF